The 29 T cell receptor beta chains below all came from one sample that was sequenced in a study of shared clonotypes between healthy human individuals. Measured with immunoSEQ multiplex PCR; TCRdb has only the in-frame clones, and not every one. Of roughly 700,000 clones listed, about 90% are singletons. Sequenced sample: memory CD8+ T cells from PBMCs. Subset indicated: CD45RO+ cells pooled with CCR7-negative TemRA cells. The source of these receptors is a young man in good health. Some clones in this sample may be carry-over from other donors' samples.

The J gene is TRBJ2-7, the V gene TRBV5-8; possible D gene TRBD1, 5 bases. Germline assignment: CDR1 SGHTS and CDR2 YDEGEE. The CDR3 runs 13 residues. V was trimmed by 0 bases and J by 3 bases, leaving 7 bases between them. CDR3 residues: CASSLAQGYEQYF. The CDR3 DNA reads TGTGCCAGCAGCTTGGCGCAGGGCTACGAGCAGTACTTC.

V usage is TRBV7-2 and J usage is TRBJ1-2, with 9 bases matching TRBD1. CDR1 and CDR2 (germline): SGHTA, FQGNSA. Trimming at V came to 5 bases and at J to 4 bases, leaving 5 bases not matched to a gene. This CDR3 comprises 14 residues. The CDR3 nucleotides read TGTGCCAGCAGCCAAGGACAGGGGATCTATGGCTACACCTTC. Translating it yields CASSQGQGIYGYTF.

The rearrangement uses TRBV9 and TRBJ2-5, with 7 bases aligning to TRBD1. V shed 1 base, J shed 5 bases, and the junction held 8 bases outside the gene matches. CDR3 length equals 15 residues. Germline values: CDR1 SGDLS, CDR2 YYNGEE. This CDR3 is CASSVSGQSGETQYF. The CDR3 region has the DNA TGTGCCAGCAGCGTATCGGGACAGTCGGGGGAGACCCAGTACTTC.

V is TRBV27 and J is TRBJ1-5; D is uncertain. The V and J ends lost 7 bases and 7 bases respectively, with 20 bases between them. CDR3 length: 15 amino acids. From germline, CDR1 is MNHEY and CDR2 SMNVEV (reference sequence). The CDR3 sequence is CASTKSSGGGQPQHF. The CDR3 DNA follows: TGTGCCAGCACCAAAAGTAGTGGCGGAGGCCAGCCCCAGCATTTT.

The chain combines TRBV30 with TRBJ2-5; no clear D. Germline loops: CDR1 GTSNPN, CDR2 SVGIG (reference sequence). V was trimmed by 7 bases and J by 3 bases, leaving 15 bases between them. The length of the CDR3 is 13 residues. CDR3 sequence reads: CAYRLSQKETQYF. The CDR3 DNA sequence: TGTGCCTACAGATTGTCCCAAAAAGAGACCCAGTACTTC.

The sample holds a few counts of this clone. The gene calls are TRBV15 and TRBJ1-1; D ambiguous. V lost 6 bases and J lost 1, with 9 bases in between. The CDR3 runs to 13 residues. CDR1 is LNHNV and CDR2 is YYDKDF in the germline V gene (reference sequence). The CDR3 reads CATSYPENTEAFF. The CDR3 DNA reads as TGTGCCACCAGTTATCCTGAGAACACTGAAGCTTTCTTT.

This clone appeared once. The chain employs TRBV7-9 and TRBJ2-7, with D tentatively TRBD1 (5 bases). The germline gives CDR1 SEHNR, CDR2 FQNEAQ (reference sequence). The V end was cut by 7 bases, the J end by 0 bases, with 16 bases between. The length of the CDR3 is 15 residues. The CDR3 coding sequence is TGTGCCAGCACCTCAGGGATGTGGGGCTCCTACGAGCAGTACTTC. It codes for CASTSGMWGSYEQYF. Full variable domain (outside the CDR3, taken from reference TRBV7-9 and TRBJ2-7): DTGVSQNPRHKITKRGQNVTFRCDPISEHNRLYWYRQTLGQGPEFLTYFQNEAQLEKSRLLSDRFSAERPKGSFSTLEIQRTEQGDSAMYLCASTSGMWGSYEQYFGPGTRLTVT.

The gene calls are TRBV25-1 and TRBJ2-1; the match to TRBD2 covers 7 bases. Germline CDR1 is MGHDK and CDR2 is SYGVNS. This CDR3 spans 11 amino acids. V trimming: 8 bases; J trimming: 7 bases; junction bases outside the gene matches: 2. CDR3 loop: CASDGGNEQFF. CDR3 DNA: TGTGCCAGCGACGGGGGGAATGAGCAGTTCTTC.

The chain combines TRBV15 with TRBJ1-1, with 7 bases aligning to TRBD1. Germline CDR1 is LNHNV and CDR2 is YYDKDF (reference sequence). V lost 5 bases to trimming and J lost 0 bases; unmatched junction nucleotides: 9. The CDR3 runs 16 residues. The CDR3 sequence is CATSSRDSDLNTEAFF. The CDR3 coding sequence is TGTGCCACCAGCTCCCGGGACAGCGATTTGAACACTGAAGCTTTCTTT.

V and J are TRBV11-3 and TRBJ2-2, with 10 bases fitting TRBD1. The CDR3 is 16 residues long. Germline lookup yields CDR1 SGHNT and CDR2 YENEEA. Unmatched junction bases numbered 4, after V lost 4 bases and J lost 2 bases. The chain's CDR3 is CASSSRDRGNTGELFF. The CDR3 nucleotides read TGTGCCAGCAGCTCCCGGGACAGGGGTAACACCGGGGAGCTGTTTTTT.

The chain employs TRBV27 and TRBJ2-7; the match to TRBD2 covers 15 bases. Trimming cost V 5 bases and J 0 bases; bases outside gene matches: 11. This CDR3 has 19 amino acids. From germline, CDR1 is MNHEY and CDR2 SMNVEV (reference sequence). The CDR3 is CASSAKGLAGGKSSYEQYF. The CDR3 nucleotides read TGTGCCAGCAGTGCCAAGGGACTAGCGGGAGGTAAAAGCTCCTACGAGCAGTACTTC.

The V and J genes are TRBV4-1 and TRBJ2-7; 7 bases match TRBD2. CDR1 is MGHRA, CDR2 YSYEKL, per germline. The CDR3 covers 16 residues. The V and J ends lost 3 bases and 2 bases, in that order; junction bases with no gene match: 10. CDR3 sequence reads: CASSQGRASGTYEQYF. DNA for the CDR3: TGCGCCAGCAGCCAGGGGCGGGCTAGCGGAACCTACGAGCAGTACTTC.

CDR3 nucleotides: TGTGCCAGCAGGAAGGTGGGCTCCTACAATGAGCAGTTCTTC. It codes for CASRKVGSYNEQFF. The rearrangement links TRBV27 to TRBJ2-1; D is unclear. The CDR3 extends over 14 amino acids. CDR1 and CDR2 (germline): MNHEY, SMNVEV (reference sequence). V was clipped by 6 bases and J by 0 bases, with 9 bases between them.

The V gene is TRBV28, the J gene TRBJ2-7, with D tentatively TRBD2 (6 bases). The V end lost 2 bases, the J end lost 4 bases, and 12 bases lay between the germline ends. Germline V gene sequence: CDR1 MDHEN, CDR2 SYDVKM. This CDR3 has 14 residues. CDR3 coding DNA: TGTGCCAGCAGTTTACGCGGGGCAGGGTACGAGCAGTACTTC. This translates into CASSLRGAGYEQYF.

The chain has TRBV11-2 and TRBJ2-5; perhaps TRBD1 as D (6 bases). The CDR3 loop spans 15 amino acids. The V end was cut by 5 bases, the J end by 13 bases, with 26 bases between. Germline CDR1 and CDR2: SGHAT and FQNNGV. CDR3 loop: CASSPNLGQPMAAYF. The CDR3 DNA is TGTGCCAGCAGCCCGAATCTAGGACAGCCCATGGCCGCGTACTTC. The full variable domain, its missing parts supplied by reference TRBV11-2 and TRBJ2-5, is EAGVAQSPRYKIIEKRQSVAFWCNPISGHATLYWYQQILGQGPKLLIQFQNNGVVDDSQLPKDRFSAERLKGVDSTLKIQPAKLEDSAVYLCASSPNLGQPMAAYFGPGTRLLVL.

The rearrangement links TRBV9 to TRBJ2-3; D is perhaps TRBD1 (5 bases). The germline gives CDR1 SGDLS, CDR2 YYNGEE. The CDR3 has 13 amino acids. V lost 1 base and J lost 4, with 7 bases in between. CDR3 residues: CASSVRGPDTQYF. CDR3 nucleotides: TGTGCCAGCAGCGTAAGGGGTCCAGATACGCAGTATTTT.

DNA for the CDR3: TGTGCCAGCAGCCAAGGTCTTGGGGAGGGCCCCGACGAGCAGTACTTC. Its translation: CASSQGLGEGPDEQYF. The chain links TRBV4-2 to TRBJ2-7; 7 bases match TRBD2. This CDR3 has 16 amino acids. From germline, CDR1 is LGHNA and CDR2 YNFKEQ. J lost 5 bases, V lost 1 base, and 11 bases had no gene match.

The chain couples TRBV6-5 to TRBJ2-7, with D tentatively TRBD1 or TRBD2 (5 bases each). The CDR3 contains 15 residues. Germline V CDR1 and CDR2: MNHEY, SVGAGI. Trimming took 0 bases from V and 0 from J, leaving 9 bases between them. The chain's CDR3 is CASSYSGDYSYEQYF. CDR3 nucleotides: TGTGCCAGCAGTTACTCGGGGGATTACTCCTACGAGCAGTACTTC.

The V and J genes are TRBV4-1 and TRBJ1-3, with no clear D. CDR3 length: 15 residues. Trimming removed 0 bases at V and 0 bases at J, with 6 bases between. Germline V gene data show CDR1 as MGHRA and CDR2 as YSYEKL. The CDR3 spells CASSQEAPSGNTIYF. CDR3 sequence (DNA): TGCGCCAGCAGCCAAGAAGCCCCCTCTGGAAACACCATATATTTT.

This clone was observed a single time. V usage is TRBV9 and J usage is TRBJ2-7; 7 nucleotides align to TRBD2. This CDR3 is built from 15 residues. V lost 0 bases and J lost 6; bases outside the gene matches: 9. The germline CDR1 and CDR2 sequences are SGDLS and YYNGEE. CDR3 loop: CASSVAGTIGGEQYF. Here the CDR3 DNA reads TGTGCCAGCAGCGTAGCGGGGACTATAGGAGGCGAGCAGTACTTC.

The DNA of the CDR3 is TGTGCCAGTAGTATTCGGGACAGGGGGCACGAGCAGTACTTC. Encoded protein: CASSIRDRGHEQYF. This chain uses TRBV19 with TRBJ2-7, with 12 bases identical to TRBD1. The CDR3 extends over 14 amino acids. CDR1 and CDR2 (germline): LNHDA, SQIVND (reference sequence). V lost 3 bases and J lost 5; bases outside the gene matches: 2.

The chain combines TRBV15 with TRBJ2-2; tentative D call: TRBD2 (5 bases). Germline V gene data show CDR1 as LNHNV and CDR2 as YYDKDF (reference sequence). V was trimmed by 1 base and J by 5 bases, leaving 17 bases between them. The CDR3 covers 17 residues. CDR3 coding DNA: TGTGCCACCAGCAGAGGGGTGGGAGAAAGCAAAACCGGGGAGCTGTTTTTT. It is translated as CATSRGVGESKTGELFF.

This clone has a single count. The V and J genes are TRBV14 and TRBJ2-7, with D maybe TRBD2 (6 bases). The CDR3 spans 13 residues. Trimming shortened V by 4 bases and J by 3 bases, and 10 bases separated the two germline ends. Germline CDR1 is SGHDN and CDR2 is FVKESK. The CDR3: CASSPGSGYEQYF. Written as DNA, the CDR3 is TGTGCCAGCAGCCCAGGTAGCGGCTACGAGCAGTACTTC.

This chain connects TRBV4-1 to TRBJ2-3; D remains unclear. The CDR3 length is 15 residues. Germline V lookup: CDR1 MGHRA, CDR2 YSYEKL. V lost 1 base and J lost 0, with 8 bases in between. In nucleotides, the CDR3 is TGCGCCAGCAGCCAAGTGGCTGGCAGCACAGATACGCAGTATTTT. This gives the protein CASSQVAGSTDTQYF.

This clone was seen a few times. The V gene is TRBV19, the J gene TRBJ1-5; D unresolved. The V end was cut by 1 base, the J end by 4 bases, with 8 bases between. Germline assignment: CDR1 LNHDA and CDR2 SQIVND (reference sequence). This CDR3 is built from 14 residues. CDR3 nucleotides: TGTGCCAGTAGTATAGCAGGAATAAATCAGCCCCAGCATTTT. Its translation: CASSIAGINQPQHF.

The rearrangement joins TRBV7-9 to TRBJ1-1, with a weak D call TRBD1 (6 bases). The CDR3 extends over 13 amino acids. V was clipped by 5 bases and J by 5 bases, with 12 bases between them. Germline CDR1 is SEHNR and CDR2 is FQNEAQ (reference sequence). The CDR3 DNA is TGTGCCAGCAGCCGAACTCAGGGGACTGAAGCTTTCTTT. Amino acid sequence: CASSRTQGTEAFF.

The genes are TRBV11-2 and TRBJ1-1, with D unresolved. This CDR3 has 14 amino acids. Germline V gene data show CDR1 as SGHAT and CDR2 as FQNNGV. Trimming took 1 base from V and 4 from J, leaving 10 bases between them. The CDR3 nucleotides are TGTGCCAGCAGCTTAGTCGGTGGGTCCACTGAAGCTTTCTTT. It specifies CASSLVGGSTEAFF.

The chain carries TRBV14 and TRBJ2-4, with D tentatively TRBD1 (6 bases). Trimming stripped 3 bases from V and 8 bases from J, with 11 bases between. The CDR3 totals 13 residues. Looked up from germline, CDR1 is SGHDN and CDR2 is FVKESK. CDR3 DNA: TGTGCCAGCAGCCACGGACAGAGACACATTCAGTACTTC. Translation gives CASSHGQRHIQYF.

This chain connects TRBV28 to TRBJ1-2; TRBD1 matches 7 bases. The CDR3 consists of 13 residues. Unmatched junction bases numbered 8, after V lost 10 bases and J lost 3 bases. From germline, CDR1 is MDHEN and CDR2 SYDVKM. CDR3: CANSQDRYYGYTF. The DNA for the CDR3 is TGTGCCAACAGCCAGGACAGGTACTATGGCTACACCTTC.